The rows below give T cell receptor beta chains drawn from one sample of a study of CD8+ T cells in alopecia areata. Method: immunoSEQ multiplex PCR; TCRdb's copy keeps in-frame clones and lacks some. The table lists about 270,000 clones, approximately 60% of them singletons. This sample comprised CD4+ T cells sorted from blood, obtained at roughly week 52, from a patient treated with tofacitinib. Receptors originate from a human donor with alopecia areata. Each CDR3 is given with its conserved first and last residue. The D gene is left open where the match is weak. The listing skips clone size in some rows; elsewhere it reads once, few, many or a size class.

TRBJ1-1	.	TRBD1	TRBV6-1	CASSFRTGRAFF	TGTGCCAGCAGTTTTCGGACAGGACGGGCTTTCTTT
TRBJ1-1	.	TRBD1	TRBV5-1	CASSLGTGSMNTEAFF	TGCGCCAGCAGCTTAGGGACAGGATCCATGAACACTGAAGCTTTCTTT
TRBJ1-2	.	TRBD1	TRBV7-9	CASSKGQGYGYTF	TGTGCCAGCAGCAAGGGACAGGGGTATGGCTACACCTTC
TRBJ2-5	.	TRBD1	TRBV30	CAWSVERGRETQYF	TGTGCCTGGAGTGTAGAGAGGGGGCGGGAGACCCAGTACTTC
TRBJ1-4	few	TRBD1	TRBV5-4	CASSPYRGTNEKLFF	TGTGCCAGCAGCCCTTACAGGGGCACTAATGAAAAACTGTTTTTT
TRBJ2-3	.	.	TRBV7-2	CASSLGLASTDTQYF	TGTGCCAGCAGCTTAGGGCTAGCGAGCACAGATACGCAGTATTTT
TRBJ2-3	many	TRBD2	TRBV29-1	CSSDRGEVNTQYF	TGCAGCTCAGATCGGGGGGAAGTAAATACGCAGTATTTT
TRBJ2-5	once	.	TRBV29-1	CSVADRGGETQYF	TGCAGCGTTGCTGACAGGGGAGGGGAGACCCAGTACTTC
TRBJ2-7	.	.	TRBV11-2	CASSSERDPDKQYF	TGTGCCAGCAGCTCCGAACGGGACCCTGACAAGCAGTACTTC
TRBJ2-2	.	.	TRBV5-6	CASSPRVAGELFF	TGTGCCAGCAGCCCAAGGGTCGCCGGGGAGCTGTTTTTT
TRBJ2-5	once	.	TRBV29-1	CSTISPQETQYF	TGCAGCACCATAAGCCCCCAAGAGACCCAGTACTTC
TRBJ2-5	.	TRBD2	TRBV9	CASSVGLAGVETQYF	TGTGCCAGCAGCGTAGGGTTAGCGGGGGTAGAGACCCAGTACTTC
TRBJ2-1	.	.	TRBV5-1	CASSLAVTGLGNEQFF	TGCGCCAGCAGTTTGGCCGTGACAGGTCTTGGAAATGAGCAGTTCTTC
TRBJ2-2	.	TRBD1	TRBV6-1	CASGQGMDTGELFF	TGTGCCAGCGGACAGGGGATGGACACCGGGGAGCTGTTTTTT
TRBJ2-2	few	TRBD2	TRBV10-2	CASIPSGANTGELFF	TGCGCCAGCATCCCTAGCGGGGCGAACACCGGGGAGCTGTTTTTT
TRBJ1-2	.	.	TRBV29-1	CSVETYGYTF	TGCAGCGTTGAGACATATGGCTACACCTTC
TRBJ2-3	.	.	TRBV29-1	CSVGLGANTDTQYF	TGCAGCGTTGGCTTGGGGGCCAACACAGATACGCAGTATTTT
TRBJ2-6	.	.	TRBV14	CASSQNRAGANVLTF	TGTGCCAGCAGCCAAAATCGGGCTGGGGCCAACGTCCTGACTTTC
TRBJ2-5	few	.	TRBV20-1	CSVGETQYF	TGCAGTGTCGGAGAGACCCAGTACTTC
TRBJ2-7	few	.	TRBV29-1	CSVEDYSAGSYEQYF	TGCAGCGTTGAAGATTATTCAGCCGGATCCTACGAGCAGTACTTC
TRBJ2-2	few	.	TRBV5-4	CASSSRLGSNTGELFF	TGTGCCAGCAGCTCCCGCCTTGGATCGAACACCGGGGAGCTGTTTTTT
TRBJ1-6	few	TRBD1	TRBV19	CASRQGPYNSPLHF	TGTGCCAGTCGACAGGGGCCCTATAATTCACCCCTCCACTTT
TRBJ2-3	.	.	TRBV2	CASSRTDTQYF	TGTGCCAGCAGCAGAACAGATACGCAGTATTTT
TRBJ1-1	.	.	TRBV4-1	CASSQEWGGSATEAFF	TGCGCCAGCAGCCAAGAATGGGGAGGCTCTGCCACTGAAGCTTTCTTT
TRBJ2-3	.	.	TRBV4-1	CASSQDPPNPTDTQYF	TGCGCCAGCAGCCAAGATCCCCCCAATCCCACAGATACGCAGTATTTT
TRBJ1-2	.	.	TRBV29-1	CSVGQHIANYGYTF	TGCAGCGTTGGTCAGCATATAGCTAACTATGGCTACACCTTC
TRBJ2-5	.	.	TRBV30	CAWSVLTGETQYF	TGTGCCTGGAGTGTACTAACGGGAGAGACCCAGTACTTC
TRBJ1-2	.	.	TRBV27	CASSPQGTRETNYGYTF	TGTGCCAGCAGTCCTCAAGGGACAAGAGAAACCAACTATGGCTACACCTTC
TRBJ2-7	few	.	TRBV30	CAWSEGDLYEQYF	TGTGCCTGGAGTGAAGGGGACCTCTACGAGCAGTACTTC
TRBJ2-1	few	.	TRBV5-1	CASSLADVYNEQFF	TGCGCCAGCAGCTTGGCCGACGTCTACAATGAGCAGTTCTTC
TRBJ2-3	.	.	TRBV29-1	CSVEDGTDTQYF	TGCAGCGTTGAAGATGGGACAGATACGCAGTATTTT
TRBJ1-5	few	.	TRBV15	CATSRDPIGQPQHF	TGTGCCACCAGCAGAGATCCGATTGGGCAGCCCCAGCATTTT
TRBJ2-1	.	.	TRBV5-6	CASSFTGRNEQFF	TGTGCCAGCAGCTTTACAGGGCGCAATGAGCAGTTCTTC
TRBJ2-3	.	.	TRBV7-9	CASSLDVDTQYF	TGTGCCAGCAGCTTGGACGTCGATACGCAGTATTTT
TRBJ2-5	.	.	TRBV30	CAWSRSFQETQYF	TGTGCCTGGAGTCGGAGTTTTCAAGAGACCCAGTACTTC
TRBJ2-7	.	.	TRBV10-2	CASSESLHGRYGSYF	TGCGCCAGCAGTGAGTCCCTTCACGGACGTTACGGCTCGTACTTC
TRBJ2-5	.	TRBD2	TRBV29-1	CSVVLTSGGDFQKTQYF	TGCAGCGTTGTTTTGACTAGCGGGGGGGACTTCCAAAAGACCCAGTACTTC
TRBJ1-3	.	TRBD1	TRBV4-1	CASSQRFRGTGENTIYF	TGCGCCAGCAGCCAAAGGTTTCGGGGGACAGGGGAAAACACCATATATTTT
TRBJ1-1	.	.	TRBV2	CASSGEGWTEAFF	TGTGCCAGCAGTGGGGAGGGTTGGACTGAAGCTTTCTTT
TRBJ2-1	few	TRBD1	TRBV11-3	CASKRTGGEQFF	TGTGCCAGCAAAAGGACAGGGGGGGAGCAGTTCTTC
TRBJ1-2	.	.	TRBV29-1	CSVSIANYGYTF	TGCAGCGTCAGTATAGCTAACTATGGCTACACCTTC
TRBJ2-3	few	.	TRBV18	CASSPKDTQYF	TGTGCCAGCTCACCAAAAGATACGCAGTATTTT
TRBJ1-2	.	TRBD1	TRBV5-1	CASSGTDRVPSGYTF	TGCGCCAGCAGCGGGACGGACAGGGTGCCGAGCGGCTACACCTTC
TRBJ1-2	.	.	TRBV7-6	CASSLAKGFYGYTF	TGTGCCAGCAGCTTAGCAAAGGGGTTTTATGGCTACACCTTC
TRBJ2-3	once	.	TRBV27	CASSFGYTQYF	TGTGCCAGCAGTTTCGGGTATACGCAGTATTTT
TRBJ1-2	.	.	TRBV30	CAWTRQRSYSTNYGYTF	TGTGCCTGGACCCGTCAGCGGTCCTACTCAACTAACTATGGCTACACCTTC
TRBJ1-6	once	.	TRBV30	CAWSASFLGFLHF	TGTGCCTGGAGTGCCAGTTTTTTGGGGTTCCTCCACTTT
TRBJ2-7	.	TRBD2	TRBV7-2	CASSFGLAVEQYF	TGTGCCAGCAGCTTTGGGCTAGCGGTGGAGCAGTACTTC
TRBJ1-1	.	TRBD1	TRBV30	CACPGQGVLNTEAFF	TGTGCCTGCCCAGGACAGGGGGTACTGAACACTGAAGCTTTCTTT
TRBJ2-7	few	.	TRBV27	CASGLTGMVYEQYF	TGTGCCAGCGGGTTAACAGGGATGGTCTACGAGCAGTACTTC
TRBJ1-5	.	TRBD1	TRBV7-6	CASSLGQGPLSSNQPQHF	TGTGCCAGCAGCTTAGGACAGGGGCCCCTGAGTAGCAATCAGCCCCAGCATTTT
TRBJ1-2	.	TRBD1	TRBV14	CASSSTTRQGGQPVYGYTF	TGTGCCAGCAGCTCAACCACGCGACAGGGCGGCCAACCTGTATATGGCTACACCTTC
TRBJ2-3	few	.	TRBV29-1	CSVDEGLPDTQYF	TGCAGCGTTGACGAGGGGCTGCCAGATACGCAGTATTTT
TRBJ2-7	.	.	TRBV9	CASSVAPGPGEGTQYF	TGTGCCAGCAGCGTAGCGCCCGGCCCAGGGGAAGGAACGCAGTACTTC
TRBJ2-3	.	TRBD1	TRBV11-1	CASSSDRGSTDTQYF	TGTGCCAGCAGCTCGGACAGGGGATCAACAGATACGCAGTATTTT
TRBJ2-5	few	.	TRBV5-6	CASSLVGRAGAVRGQYF	TGTGCCAGCAGCTTGGTAGGACGGGCAGGTGCCGTGAGAGGCCAGTACTTC
TRBJ1-2	.	.	TRBV6-6	CASSYDRSHGYTF	TGTGCCAGCAGTTACGACAGGTCCCATGGCTACACCTTC
TRBJ2-1	.	.	TRBV6-5	CASSYGGTSYNEQFF	TGTGCCAGCAGTTACGGGGGCACCTCCTACAATGAGCAGTTCTTC
TRBJ2-7	few	.	TRBV5-1	CASSVGPTYEQYF	TGCGCCAGCAGCGTCGGTCCCACCTACGAGCAGTACTTC
TRBJ1-2	few	TRBD1	TRBV4-2	CASSGDRGLRYTF	TGTGCCAGCAGCGGCGACAGGGGGTTGCGCTACACCTTC